This TCR beta chain came from a study of shared clonotypes between healthy human individuals. Study in general: Per donor, CD8 memory used one plate, CD8 naive used two, CD4 memory used three and CD4 naive used three.

The table came from immunoSEQ multiplex PCR; TCRdb's copy has only in-frame clones and leaves some out. Of roughly 400,000 clones in the sample, 90% to 98% were seen once. Germline V lookup: CDR1 SGHRS, CDR2 YFSETQ. CDR3 length: 16 amino acids. With 5 bases clipped from V and 5 bases from J, the junction kept 10 bases outside the gene matches. Points on this clone: Its antigen remains unknown.

The study's findings and limits: Lower generation probabilities were found for non-shared clonotypes than for those shared by all four donors. Clonotype sharing across a few donors was observed for around 4.5% of naive CD4 clonotypes. There were few donors, and this limited the genetic and exposure-history diversity represented.

The J gene is TRBJ2-2, the V gene TRBV5-1; 9 bases match TRBD1. Sequencing input: memory CD8+ T cells sorted from blood. Subset: CD45RO+ cells pooled with CCR7-negative TemRA cells. The source of this sequence is a man under 40 in good health. The CDR3 DNA follows: TGCGCCAGCAGTCCTTTCCGGGACAGGGCGACCGGGGAGCTGTTTTTT. Amino acid sequence: CASSPFRDRATGELFF.